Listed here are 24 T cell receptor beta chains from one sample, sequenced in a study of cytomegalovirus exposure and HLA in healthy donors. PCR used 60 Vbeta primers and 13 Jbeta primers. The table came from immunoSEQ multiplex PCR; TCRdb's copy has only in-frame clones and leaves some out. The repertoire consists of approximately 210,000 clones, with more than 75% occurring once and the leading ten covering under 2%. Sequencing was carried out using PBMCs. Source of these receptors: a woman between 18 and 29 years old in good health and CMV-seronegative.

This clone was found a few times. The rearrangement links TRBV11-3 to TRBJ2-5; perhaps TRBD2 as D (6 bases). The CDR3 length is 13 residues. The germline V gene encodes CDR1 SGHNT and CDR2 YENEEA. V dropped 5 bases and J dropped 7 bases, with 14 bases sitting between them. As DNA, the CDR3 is TGTGCCAGCAGCCCACGTCCGGAGGGGACCCAGTACTTC. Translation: CASSPRPEGTQYF. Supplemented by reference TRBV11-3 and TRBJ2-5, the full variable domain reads EAGVVQSPRYKIIEKKQPVAFWCNPISGHNTLYWYLQNLGQGPELLIRYENEEAVDDSQLPKDRFSAERLKGVDSTLKIQPAELGDSAVYLCASSPRPEGTQYFGPGTRLLVL.

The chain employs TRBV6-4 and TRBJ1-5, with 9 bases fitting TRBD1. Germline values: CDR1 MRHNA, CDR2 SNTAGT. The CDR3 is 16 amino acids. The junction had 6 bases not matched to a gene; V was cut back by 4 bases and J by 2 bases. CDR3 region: CASSVNRGLGNQPQHF. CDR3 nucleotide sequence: TGTGCCAGCAGTGTCAACAGGGGGCTGGGCAATCAGCCCCAGCATTTT.

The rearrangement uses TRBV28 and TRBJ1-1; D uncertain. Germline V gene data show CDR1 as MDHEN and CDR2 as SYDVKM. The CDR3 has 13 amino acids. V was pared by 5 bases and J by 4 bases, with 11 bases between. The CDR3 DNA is TGTGCCAGCAGTCCCACAGCCCTCACTGAAGCTTTCTTT. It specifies CASSPTALTEAFF.

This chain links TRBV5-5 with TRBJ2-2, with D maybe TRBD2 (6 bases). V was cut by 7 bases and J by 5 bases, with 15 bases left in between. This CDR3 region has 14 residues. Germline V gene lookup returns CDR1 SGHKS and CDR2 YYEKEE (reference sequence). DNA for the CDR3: TGTGCCAGCGGGGGTCAGCGGGCAACCGGGGAGCTGTTTTTT. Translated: CASGGQRATGELFF.

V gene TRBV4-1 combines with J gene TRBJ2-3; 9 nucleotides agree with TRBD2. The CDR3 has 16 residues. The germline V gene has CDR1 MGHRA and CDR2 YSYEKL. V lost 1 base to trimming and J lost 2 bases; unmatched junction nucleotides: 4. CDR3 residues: CASSQVGGRATDTQYF. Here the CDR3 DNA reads TGCGCCAGCAGCCAAGTCGGCGGGAGGGCCACAGATACGCAGTATTTT.

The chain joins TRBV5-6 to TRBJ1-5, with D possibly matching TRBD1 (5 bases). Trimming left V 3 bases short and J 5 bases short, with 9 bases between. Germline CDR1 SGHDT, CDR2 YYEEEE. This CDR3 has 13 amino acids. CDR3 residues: CASSWGRDQPQHF. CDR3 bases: TGTGCCAGCAGCTGGGGCAGGGATCAGCCCCAGCATTTT.

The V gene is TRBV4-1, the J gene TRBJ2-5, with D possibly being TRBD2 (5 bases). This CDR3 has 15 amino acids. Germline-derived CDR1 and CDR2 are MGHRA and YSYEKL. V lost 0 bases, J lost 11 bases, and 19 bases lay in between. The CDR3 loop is CASSQEGSRAWEQYF. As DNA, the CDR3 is TGCGCCAGCAGCCAAGAGGGCAGTCGGGCGTGGGAGCAGTACTTC.

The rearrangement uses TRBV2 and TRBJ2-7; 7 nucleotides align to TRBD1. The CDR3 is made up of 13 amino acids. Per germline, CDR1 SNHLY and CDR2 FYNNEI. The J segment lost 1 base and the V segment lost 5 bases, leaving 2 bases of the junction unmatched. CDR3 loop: CASSTGVSYEQYF. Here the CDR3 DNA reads TGTGCCAGCAGTACAGGGGTTTCCTACGAGCAGTACTTC. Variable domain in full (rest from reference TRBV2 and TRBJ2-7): EPEVTQTPSHQVTQMGQEVILRCVPISNHLYFYWYRQILGQKVEFLVSFYNNEISEKSEIFDDQFSVERPDGSNFTLKIRSTKLEDSAMYFCASSTGVSYEQYFGPGTRLTVT.

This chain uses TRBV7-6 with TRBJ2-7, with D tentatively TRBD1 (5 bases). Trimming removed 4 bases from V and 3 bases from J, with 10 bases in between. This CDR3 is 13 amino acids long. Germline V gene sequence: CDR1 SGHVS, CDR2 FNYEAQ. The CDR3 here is CASSSIQGYEQYF. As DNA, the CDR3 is TGTGCCAGCAGCTCAATTCAGGGCTACGAGCAGTACTTC.

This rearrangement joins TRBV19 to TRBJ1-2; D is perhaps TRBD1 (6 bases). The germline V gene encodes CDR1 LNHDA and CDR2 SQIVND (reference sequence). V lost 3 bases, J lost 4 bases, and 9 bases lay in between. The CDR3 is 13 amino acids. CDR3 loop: CASSIGQIYGYTF. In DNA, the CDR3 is TGTGCCAGTAGTATTGGACAGATCTATGGCTACACCTTC.

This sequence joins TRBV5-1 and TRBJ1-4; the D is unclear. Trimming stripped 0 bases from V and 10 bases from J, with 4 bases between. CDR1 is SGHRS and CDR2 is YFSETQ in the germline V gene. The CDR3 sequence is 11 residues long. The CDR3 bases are TGCGCCAGCAGCTTGGACGGAAAACTGTTTTTT. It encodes CASSLDGKLFF.

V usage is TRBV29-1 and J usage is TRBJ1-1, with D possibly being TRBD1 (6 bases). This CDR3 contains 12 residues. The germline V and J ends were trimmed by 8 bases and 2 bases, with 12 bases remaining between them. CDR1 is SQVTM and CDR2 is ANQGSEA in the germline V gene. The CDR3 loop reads CSIWGGNTEAFF. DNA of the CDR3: TGCAGCATCTGGGGGGGCAACACTGAAGCTTTCTTT.

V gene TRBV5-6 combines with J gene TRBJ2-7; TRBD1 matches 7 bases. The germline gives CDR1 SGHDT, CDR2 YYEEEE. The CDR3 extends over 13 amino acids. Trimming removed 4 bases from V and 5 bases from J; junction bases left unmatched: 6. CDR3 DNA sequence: TGTGCCAGCAGCAAGACAGGGCTCCACGAGCAGTACTTC. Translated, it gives CASSKTGLHEQYF.

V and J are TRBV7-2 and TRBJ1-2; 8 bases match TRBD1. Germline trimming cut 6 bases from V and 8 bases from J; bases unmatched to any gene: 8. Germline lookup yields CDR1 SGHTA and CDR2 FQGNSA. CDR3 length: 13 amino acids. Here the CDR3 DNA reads TGTGCCAGCAGTTCTGGACAGGGAGGAGGCTACACCTTC. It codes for CASSSGQGGGYTF. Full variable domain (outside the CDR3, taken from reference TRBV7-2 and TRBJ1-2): GAGVSQSPSNKVTEKGKDVELRCDPISGHTALYWYRQSLGQGLEFLIYFQGNSAPDKSGLPSDRFSAERTGGSVSTLTIQRTQQEDSAVYLCASSSGQGGGYTFGSGTRLTVV.

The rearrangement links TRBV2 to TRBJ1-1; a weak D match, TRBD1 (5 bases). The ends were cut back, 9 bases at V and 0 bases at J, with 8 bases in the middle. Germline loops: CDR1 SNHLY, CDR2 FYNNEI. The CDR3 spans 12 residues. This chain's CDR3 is CARQVVNTEAFF. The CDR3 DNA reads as TGTGCCAGACAGGTAGTGAACACTGAAGCTTTCTTT.

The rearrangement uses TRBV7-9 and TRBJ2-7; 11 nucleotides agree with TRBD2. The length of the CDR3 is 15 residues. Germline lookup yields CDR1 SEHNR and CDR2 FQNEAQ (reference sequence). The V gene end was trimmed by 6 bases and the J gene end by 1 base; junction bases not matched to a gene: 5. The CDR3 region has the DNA TGTGCCAGCAGTTGGAGACTAGCGGGGTCCTACGAGCAGTACTTC. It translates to CASSWRLAGSYEQYF.

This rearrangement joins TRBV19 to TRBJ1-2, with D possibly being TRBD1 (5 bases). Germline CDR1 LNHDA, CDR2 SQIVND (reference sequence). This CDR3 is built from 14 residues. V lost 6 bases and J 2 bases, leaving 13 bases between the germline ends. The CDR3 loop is CASSDSLPNYGYTF. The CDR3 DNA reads TGTGCCAGTAGCGACAGCCTCCCCAACTATGGCTACACCTTC.

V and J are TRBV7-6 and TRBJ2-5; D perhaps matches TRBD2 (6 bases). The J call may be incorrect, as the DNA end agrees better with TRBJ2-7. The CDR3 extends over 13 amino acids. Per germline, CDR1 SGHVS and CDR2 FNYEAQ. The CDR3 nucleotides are TGTGCCAGCAGTCCAAGCGGGTCCTACGAGCAGTACTTC. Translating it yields CASSPSGSYEQYF.

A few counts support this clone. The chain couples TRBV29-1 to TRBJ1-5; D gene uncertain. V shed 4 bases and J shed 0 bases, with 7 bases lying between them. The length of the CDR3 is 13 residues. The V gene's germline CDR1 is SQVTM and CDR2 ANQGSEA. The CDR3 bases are TGCAGCGTTGTTGTAGATAGCAATCAGCCCCAGCATTTT. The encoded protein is CSVVVDSNQPQHF.

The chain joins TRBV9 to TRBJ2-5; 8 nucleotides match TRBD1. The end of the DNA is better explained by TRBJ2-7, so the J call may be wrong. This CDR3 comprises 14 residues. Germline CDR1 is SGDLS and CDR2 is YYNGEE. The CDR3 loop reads CASSVAGGPYEQYF. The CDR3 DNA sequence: TGTGCCAGCAGCGTAGCAGGGGGCCCCTACGAGCAGTACTTC.

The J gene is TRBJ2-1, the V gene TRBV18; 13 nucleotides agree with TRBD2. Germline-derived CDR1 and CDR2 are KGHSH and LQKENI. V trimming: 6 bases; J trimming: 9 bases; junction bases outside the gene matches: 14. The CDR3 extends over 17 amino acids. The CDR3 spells CASSPNPTSGGAGEQFF. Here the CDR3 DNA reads TGTGCCAGCTCCCCCAACCCTACTAGCGGGGGGGCAGGTGAGCAGTTCTTC.

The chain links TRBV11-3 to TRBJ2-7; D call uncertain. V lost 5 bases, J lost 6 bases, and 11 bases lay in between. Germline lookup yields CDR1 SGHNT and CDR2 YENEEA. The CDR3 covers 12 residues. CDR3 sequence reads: CASSPYSPEQYF. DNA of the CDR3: TGTGCCAGCAGCCCCTACAGCCCCGAGCAGTACTTC.

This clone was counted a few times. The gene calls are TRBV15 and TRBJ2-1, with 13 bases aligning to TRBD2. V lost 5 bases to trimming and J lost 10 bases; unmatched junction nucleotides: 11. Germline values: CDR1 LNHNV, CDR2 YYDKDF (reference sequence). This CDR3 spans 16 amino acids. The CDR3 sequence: CATSGVLAGGPGEQFF. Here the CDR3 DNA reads TGTGCCACCAGCGGCGTACTAGCGGGAGGGCCAGGGGAGCAGTTCTTC. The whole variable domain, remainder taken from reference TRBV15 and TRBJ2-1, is DAMVIQNPRYQVTQFGKPVTLSCSQTLNHNVMYWYQQKSSQAPKLLFHYYDKDFNNEADTPDNFQSRRPNTSFCFLDIRSPGLGDTAMYLCATSGVLAGGPGEQFFGPGTRLTVL.

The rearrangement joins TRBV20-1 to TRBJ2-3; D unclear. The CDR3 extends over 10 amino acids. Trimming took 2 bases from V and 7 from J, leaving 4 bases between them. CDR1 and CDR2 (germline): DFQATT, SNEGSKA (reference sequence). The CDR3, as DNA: TGCAGTGCTAGAAACTATACGCAGTATTTT. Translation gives CSARNYTQYF.